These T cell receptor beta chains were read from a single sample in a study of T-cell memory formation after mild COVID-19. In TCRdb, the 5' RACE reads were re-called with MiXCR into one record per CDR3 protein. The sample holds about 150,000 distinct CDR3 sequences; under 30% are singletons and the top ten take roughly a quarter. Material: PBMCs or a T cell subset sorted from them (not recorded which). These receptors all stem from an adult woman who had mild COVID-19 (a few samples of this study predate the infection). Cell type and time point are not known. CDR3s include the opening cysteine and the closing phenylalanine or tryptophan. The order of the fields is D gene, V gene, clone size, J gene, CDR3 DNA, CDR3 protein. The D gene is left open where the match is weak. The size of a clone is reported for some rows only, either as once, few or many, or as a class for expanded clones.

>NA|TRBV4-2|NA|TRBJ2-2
TGTGCCAGCAGCCAAGTAACTTGGGAACCGAACACCGGGGAGCTGTTTTTT
CASSQVTWEPNTGELFF
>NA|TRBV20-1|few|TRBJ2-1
TGCAGTGCTAGAGCTTTTGACAGTGAGCAGTTCTTC
CSARAFDSEQFF
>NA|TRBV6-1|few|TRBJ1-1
TGTGCCAGCAGTGAAGCGCTTCAGGCACGATTTTCCACTGAAGCTTTCTTT
CASSEALQARFSTEAFF
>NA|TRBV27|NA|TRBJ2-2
TGTGCCAGCAGGGTCTTCGGGGAGCTGTTTTTT
CASRVFGELFF
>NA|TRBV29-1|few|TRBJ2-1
TGCAGCGCTGAGGGTTCACGGGTCCAGCAGTTCTTC
CSAEGSRVQQFF
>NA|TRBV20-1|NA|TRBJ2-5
TGCAGTGCTAGGAGAACGGGATGGCAGGAAGAGACCCAGTACTTC
CSARRTGWQEETQYF
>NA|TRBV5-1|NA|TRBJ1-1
TGCGCCAGCAGCTTCAACCCGGGGGTCTCTGAAGCTTTCTTT
CASSFNPGVSEAFF
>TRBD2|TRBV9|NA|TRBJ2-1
TGTGCCAGCAGCGGCTCGGGACTAGCGGGATTGGGGCAGCAGTTCTTC
CASSGSGLAGLGQQFF
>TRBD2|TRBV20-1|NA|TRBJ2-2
TGCAGTGCTAGCGGGGGGGCCATCACCGGGGAGCTGTTTTTT
CSASGGAITGELFF
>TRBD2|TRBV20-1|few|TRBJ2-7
TGCAGTGCTAGGTGGGGCGCGGGAGACTCCTACGAGCAGTACTTC
CSARWGAGDSYEQYF
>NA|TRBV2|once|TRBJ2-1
TGTGCCAGCCTTGAAGCCCGCTGGGCGTTCTTC
CASLEARWAFF
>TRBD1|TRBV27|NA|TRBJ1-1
TGTGCCAGCAGTTTCGACAGGGCTAGAACTGAAGCTTTCTTT
CASSFDRARTEAFF
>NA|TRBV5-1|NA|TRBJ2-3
TGCGCCAGCAGCTTGGAGGACTCCACAGATACGCAGTATTTT
CASSLEDSTDTQYF
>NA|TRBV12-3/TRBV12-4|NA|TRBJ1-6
TGTGCCAGCAGATCTCCACGGGCCCCAGGGGCCCTCCACTTT
CASRSPRAPGALHF
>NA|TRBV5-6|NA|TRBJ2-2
TGTGCCAGCAGCTCTTTGACAGACGCGAACACCGGGGAGCTGTTTTTT
CASSSLTDANTGELFF
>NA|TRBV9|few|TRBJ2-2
TGTGCCAGCAGCGTAGAGGGGGAAGAGCTGTTTTTT
CASSVEGEELFF
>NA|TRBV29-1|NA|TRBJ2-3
TGCAGCGTTGGGACAGATTACACAGATACGCAGTATTTT
CSVGTDYTDTQYF
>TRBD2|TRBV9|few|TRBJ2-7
TGTGCCAGCAGCCTATCGGGACTAGCGGGGGGGCCGGACGAGCAGTACTTC
CASSLSGLAGGPDEQYF
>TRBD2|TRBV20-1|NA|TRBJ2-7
TGCAGTGCTAGAGATAGGACTAGCGGGTACGAGCAGTACTTC
CSARDRTSGYEQYF
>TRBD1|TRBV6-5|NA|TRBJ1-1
TGTGCCAGCAAGGGCGGGACAGCTCAAGCTTTCTTT
CASKGGTAQAFF
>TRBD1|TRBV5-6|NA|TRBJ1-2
TGTGCCAGCAGCTCCGGACAGGCTAACTATGGCTACACCTTC
CASSSGQANYGYTF
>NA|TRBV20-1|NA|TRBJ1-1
TGCAGTGCCCGTTCTGCTGGAGGGGTGAACACTGAAGCTTTCTTT
CSARSAGGVNTEAFF
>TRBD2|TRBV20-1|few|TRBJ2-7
TGCAGTGCTAGGCAGTTGGGTAGCGGGAGGGGGTACGAGCAGTACTTC
CSARQLGSGRGYEQYF
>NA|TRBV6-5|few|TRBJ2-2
TGTGCCAGCAGTAGCTTCGCGAACACCGGGGAGCTGTTTTTT
CASSSFANTGELFF
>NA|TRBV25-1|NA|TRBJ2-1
TGTGCCAGCAATCCCTGGGGTCAGGGCAATGAGCAGTTCTTC
CASNPWGQGNEQFF
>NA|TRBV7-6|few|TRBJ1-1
TGTGCCAGCAGCCCATTACATGAAGACGCTGAAGCTTTCTTT
CASSPLHEDAEAFF
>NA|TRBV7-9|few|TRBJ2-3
TGTGCCAGCAGCCCTGGTCTCAGGGAGGGCACAGATACGCAGTATTTT
CASSPGLREGTDTQYF
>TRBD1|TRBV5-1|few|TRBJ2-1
TGCGCCAGCAGCGGGGGACAGGGGGCAAACAATGAGCAGTTCTTC
CASSGGQGANNEQFF
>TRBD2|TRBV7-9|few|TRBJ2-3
TGTGCCAGCAGCTTACGGGAGGGCGTCACAGATACGCAGTATTTT
CASSLREGVTDTQYF
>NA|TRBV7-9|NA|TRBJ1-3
TGTGCCAGCAGCTCGCCCGAGCTCAGGGGAGTCGGAAACACCATATATTTT
CASSSPELRGVGNTIYF
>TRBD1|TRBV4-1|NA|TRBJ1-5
TGCGCCAGCAGCCACGACAGGGGGTATCAGCCCCAGCATTTT
CASSHDRGYQPQHF
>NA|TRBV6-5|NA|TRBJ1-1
TGTGCCAGCGTGCTGGGCACTGAAGCTTTCTTT
CASVLGTEAFF
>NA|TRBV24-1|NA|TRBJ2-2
TGTGCCACCAGTGAATTGGACAGCTTAACCACCGGGGAGCTGTTTTTT
CATSELDSLTTGELFF
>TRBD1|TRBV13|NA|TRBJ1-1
TGTGCCAGTACACAGGGGATCGGTGAAGCTTTCTTT
CASTQGIGEAFF
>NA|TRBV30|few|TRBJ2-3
TGTGCCTGGAGTTCGGGGTCTGGGAGCACAGATACGCAGTATTTT
CAWSSGSGSTDTQYF